This T cell receptor (beta chain) was identified during a study of cytomegalovirus exposure and HLA in healthy donors. The overall study: Across a few hundred genotyped donors, roughly 85% landed in the Caucasian-associated ancestry cluster.

With 7 bases clipped from V and 1 base from J, the junction kept 9 bases outside the gene matches. CDR3 length: 16 amino acids. Germline-derived CDR1 and CDR2 are MNHNY and SVGAGI (reference sequence). Primers for the PCR totalled 60 Vbeta and 13 Jbeta. Some clones are missing from TCRdb's copy, which holds only in-frame ones; the method was immunoSEQ multiplex PCR. This sample has about 200,000 clones, with 70% found just once. A remark on this clone: Its antigen is as yet unknown.

Findings and limits, study-wide: Across donors, most TCRs were seen rarely, yet some public ones were widespread.

This TCR derives from a man in his forties in good health and CMV-seropositive. Sequences were obtained from PBMCs. The J gene is TRBJ1-5, the V gene TRBV6-6; TRBD1 matches at 8 bases. The CDR3: CASNGQGRASNQPQHF. CDR3 bases: TGTGCCAGCAATGGACAGGGAAGGGCCAGCAATCAGCCCCAGCATTTT.